This T cell receptor beta chain was identified during a study of T-cell memory formation after mild COVID-19. Overall study context: There were largely donor-specific TCR clusters. General study points: The study found contracting CD4+ clones mainly in CM and EM and contracting CD8+ clones in EMRA.

The CDR3 runs 13 residues. The V end was cut by 5 bases, the J end by 8 bases, with 12 bases between. This clonotype has more than one count but fewer than ten. Its matching antigen is unknown. Each CDR3 protein gets one entry after TCRdb re-called the 5' RACE reads with MiXCR. In the table there are more than 150,000 distinct CDR3 sequences, roughly 18% of which are singletons. The rearrangement links TRBV12-3 or TRBV12-4 to TRBJ1-4, with D possibly matching TRBD1 (5 bases). The TCR comes from a young man who had mild COVID-19 (a few samples of this study predate the infection). Cell type and time point are not known. Specimen: PBMCs or a T cell subset sorted from them (not recorded which). The CDR3 sequence is CASSLQVVEKLFF. The CDR3 DNA reads as TGTGCCAGCAGTCTACAGGTGGTCGAAAAACTGTTTTTT.